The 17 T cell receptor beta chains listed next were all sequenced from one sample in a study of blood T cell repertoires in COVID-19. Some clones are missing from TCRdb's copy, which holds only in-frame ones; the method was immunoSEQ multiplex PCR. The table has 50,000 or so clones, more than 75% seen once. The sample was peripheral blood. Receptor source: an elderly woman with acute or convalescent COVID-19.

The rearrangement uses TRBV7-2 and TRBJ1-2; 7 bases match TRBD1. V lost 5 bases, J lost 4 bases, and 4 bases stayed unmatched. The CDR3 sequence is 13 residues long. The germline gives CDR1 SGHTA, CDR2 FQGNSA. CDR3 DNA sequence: TGTGCCAGCAGCAATGGACAGGCCTATGGCTACACCTTC. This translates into CASSNGQAYGYTF.

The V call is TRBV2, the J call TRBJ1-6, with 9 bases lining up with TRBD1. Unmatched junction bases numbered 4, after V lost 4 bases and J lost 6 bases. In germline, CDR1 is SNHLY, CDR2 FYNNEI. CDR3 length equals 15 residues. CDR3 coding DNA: TGTGCCAGCAGTGCCGAGGACAGGGGTAATTCACCCCTCCACTTT. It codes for CASSAEDRGNSPLHF. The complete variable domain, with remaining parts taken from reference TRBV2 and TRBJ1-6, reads EPEVTQTPSHQVTQMGQEVILRCVPISNHLYFYWYRQILGQKVEFLVSFYNNEISEKSEIFDDQFSVERPDGSNFTLKIRSTKLEDSAMYFCASSAEDRGNSPLHFGNGTRLTVT.

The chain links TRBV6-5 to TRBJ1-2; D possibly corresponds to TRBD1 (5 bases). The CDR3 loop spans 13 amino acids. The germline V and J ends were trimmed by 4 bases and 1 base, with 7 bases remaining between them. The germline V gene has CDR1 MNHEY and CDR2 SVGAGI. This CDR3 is CASSWGGNYGYTF. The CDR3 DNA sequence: TGTGCCAGCAGTTGGGGCGGTAACTATGGCTACACCTTC.

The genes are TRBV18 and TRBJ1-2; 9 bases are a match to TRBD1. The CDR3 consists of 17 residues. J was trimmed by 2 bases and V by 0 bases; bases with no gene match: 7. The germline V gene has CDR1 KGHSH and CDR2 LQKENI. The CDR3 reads CASSPPDMGQGNYGYTF. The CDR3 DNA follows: TGTGCCAGCTCACCACCGGACATGGGACAGGGAAACTATGGCTACACCTTC.

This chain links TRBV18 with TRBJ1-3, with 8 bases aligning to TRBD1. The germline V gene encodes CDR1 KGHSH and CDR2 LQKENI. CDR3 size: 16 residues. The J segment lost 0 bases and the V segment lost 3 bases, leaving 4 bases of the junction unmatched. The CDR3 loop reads CASSPVGQVSGNTIYF. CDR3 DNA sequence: TGTGCCAGCTCACCCGTGGGACAGGTCTCTGGAAACACCATATATTTT. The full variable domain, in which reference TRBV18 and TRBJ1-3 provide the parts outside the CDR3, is NAGVMQNPRHLVRRRGQEARLRCSPMKGHSHVYWYRQLPEEGLKFMVYLQKENIIDESGMPKERFSAEFPKEGPSILRIQQVVRGDSAAYFCASSPVGQVSGNTIYFGEGSWLTVV.

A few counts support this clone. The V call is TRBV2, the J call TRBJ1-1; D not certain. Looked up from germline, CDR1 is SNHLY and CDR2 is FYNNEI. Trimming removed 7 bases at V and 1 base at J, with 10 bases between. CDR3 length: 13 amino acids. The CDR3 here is CASNVGGNTEAFF. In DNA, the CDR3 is TGTGCCAGCAATGTCGGCGGGAACACTGAAGCTTTCTTT.

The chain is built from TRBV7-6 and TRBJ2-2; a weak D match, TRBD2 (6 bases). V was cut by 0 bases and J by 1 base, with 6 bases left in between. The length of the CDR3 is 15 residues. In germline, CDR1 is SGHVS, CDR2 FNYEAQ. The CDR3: CASSLAGGNTGELFF. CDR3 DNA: TGTGCCAGCAGCTTAGCGGGGGGGAACACCGGGGAGCTGTTTTTT. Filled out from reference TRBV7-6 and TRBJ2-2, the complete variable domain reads GAGVSQSPRYKVTKRGQDVALRCDPISGHVSLYWYRQALGQGPEFLTYFNYEAQQDKSGLPNDRFSAERPEGSISTLTIQRTEQRDSAMYRCASSLAGGNTGELFFGEGSRLTVL.

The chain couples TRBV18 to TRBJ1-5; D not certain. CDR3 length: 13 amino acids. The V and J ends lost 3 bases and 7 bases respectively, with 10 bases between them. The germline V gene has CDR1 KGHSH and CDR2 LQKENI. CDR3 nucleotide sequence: TGTGCCAGCTCACCGGAGTGGAGACAGCCCCAGCATTTT. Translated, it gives CASSPEWRQPQHF.

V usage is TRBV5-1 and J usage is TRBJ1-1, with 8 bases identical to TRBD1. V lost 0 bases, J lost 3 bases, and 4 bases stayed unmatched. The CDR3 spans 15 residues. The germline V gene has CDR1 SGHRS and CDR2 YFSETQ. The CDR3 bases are TGCGCCAGCAGCTTGGACGGACAGGGACACACTGAAGCTTTCTTT. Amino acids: CASSLDGQGHTEAFF.

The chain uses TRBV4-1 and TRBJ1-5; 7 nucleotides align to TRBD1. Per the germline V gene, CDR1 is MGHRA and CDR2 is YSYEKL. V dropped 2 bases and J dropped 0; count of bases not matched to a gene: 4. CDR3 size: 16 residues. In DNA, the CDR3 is TGCGCCAGCAGCCAATGGGACAGCTATAGCAATCAGCCCCAGCATTTT. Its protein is CASSQWDSYSNQPQHF.

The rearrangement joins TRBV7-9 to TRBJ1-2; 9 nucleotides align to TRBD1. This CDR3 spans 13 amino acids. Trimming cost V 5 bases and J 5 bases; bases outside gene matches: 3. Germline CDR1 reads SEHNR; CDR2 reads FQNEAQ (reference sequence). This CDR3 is CASSPGQGYGYTF. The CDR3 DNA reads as TGTGCCAGCAGCCCGGGACAGGGTTATGGCTACACCTTC.

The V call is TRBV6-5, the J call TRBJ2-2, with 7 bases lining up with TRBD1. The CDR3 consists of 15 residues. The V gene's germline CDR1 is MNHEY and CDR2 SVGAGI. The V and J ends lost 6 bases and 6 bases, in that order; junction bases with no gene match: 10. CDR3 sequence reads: CASRGAGGLSGELFF. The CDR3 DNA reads TGTGCCAGCAGGGGGGCAGGGGGTCTTTCCGGGGAGCTGTTTTTT.

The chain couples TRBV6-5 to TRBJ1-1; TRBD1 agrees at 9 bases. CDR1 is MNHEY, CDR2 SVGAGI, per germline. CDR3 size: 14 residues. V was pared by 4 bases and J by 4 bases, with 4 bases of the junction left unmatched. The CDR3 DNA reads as TGTGCCAGCAGTTTACAGGGGGCGCGCACTGAAGCTTTCTTT. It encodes CASSLQGARTEAFF.

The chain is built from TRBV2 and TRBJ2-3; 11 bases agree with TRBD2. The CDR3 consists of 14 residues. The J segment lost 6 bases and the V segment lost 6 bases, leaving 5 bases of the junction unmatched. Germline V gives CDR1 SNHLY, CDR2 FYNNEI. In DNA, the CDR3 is TGTGCCAGCAGCCAGACTAGCGGGGCGGATACGCAGTATTTT. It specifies CASSQTSGADTQYF.

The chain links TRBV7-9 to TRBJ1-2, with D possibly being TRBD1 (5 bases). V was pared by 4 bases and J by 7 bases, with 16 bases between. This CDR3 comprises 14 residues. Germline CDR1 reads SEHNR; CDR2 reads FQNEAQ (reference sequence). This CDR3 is CASSSGAGGGGYTF. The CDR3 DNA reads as TGTGCCAGCAGCTCCGGGGCTGGGGGAGGTGGCTACACCTTC.

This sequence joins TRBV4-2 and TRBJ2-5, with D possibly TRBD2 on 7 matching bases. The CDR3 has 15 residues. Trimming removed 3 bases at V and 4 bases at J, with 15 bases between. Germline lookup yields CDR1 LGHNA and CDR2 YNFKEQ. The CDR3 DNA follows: TGTGCCAGCAGCCATGGAGGGGGGGCGGCAGAGACCCAGTACTTC. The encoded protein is CASSHGGGAAETQYF.

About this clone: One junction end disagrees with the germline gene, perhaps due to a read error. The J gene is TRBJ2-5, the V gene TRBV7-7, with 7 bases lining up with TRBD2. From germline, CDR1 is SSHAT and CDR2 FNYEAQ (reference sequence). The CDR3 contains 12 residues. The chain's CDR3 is CASSPSGGTQYF. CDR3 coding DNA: TGTGCTAGCAGCCCCTCGGGGGGGACCCAGTACTTC.